This TCR beta chain appears in the sequencing data of a study of cytomegalovirus exposure and HLA in healthy donors. J lost 1 base, V lost 6 bases, and 4 bases had no gene match. This CDR3 region has 15 residues. Germline CDR1 and CDR2: PRHDT and FYEKMQ (reference sequence). PCR used 60 Vbeta primers and 13 Jbeta primers. Data came from immunoSEQ multiplex PCR; TCRdb stores just in-frame clones and leaves some out. This table holds about 120,000 clones, over 75% found once. The V gene is TRBV13, the J gene TRBJ2-1; 9 positions agree with TRBD2. Specimen: PBMCs. The source of this sequence is a man in his forties or fifties in good health and CMV-seropositive. The CDR3, as DNA: TGTGCCAGCAGTTATAGCGGGGGTTCCTACAATGAGCAGTTCTTC. It codes for CASSYSGGSYNEQFF.